Below are 11 T cell receptor beta chains sequenced from a single sample in a study of cytomegalovirus exposure and HLA in healthy donors. PCR involved 60 Vbeta and 13 Jbeta primers. Measured with immunoSEQ multiplex PCR; TCRdb has only the in-frame clones, and not every one. The sample has roughly 130,000 clones, about three quarters seen once; the top ten hold 5.5% to 7%. The sample consisted of PBMCs. These receptors were obtained from a man in his forties in good health and CMV-seropositive.

This clone was counted only a few times. The gene calls are TRBV25-1 and TRBJ1-1, with D uncertain. The CDR3 length is 13 residues. Germline lookup yields CDR1 MGHDK and CDR2 SYGVNS. The V end lost 5 bases, the J end lost 1 base, and 8 bases lay between the germline ends. The CDR3 DNA sequence: TGTGCCAGCAGTCAACACCCGAACACTGAAGCTTTCTTT. As protein: CASSQHPNTEAFF.

V is TRBV27 and J is TRBJ2-5; the match to TRBD1 covers 8 bases. The J call may be incorrect, as the DNA end agrees better with TRBJ2-7. The germline CDR1 and CDR2 sequences are MNHEY and SMNVEV (reference sequence). The CDR3 runs 16 residues. CDR3 residues: CASSVRRDRTLHEQYF. CDR3 nucleotides: TGTGCCAGCAGTGTCCGCCGGGACAGGACCCTCCACGAGCAGTACTTC.

Here the CDR3 reads CASSYLDRGHGYTF. The DNA for the CDR3 is TGTGCCAGCAGTTACCTTGACAGGGGACATGGCTACACCTTC. V usage is TRBV6-5 and J usage is TRBJ1-2; 8 positions agree with TRBD1. V trimming: 2 bases; J trimming: 6 bases; junction bases outside the gene matches: 5. This CDR3 is built from 14 residues. Germline V gene lookup returns CDR1 MNHEY and CDR2 SVGAGI.

This chain connects TRBV5-1 to TRBJ1-2; 7 bases line up with TRBD1. Germline CDR1 is SGHRS and CDR2 is YFSETQ. The CDR3 loop spans 14 amino acids. V dropped 0 bases and J dropped 4; count of bases not matched to a gene: 3. CDR3 residues: CASSLEGTVYGYTF. CDR3 nucleotide sequence: TGCGCCAGCAGCTTGGAAGGGACAGTCTATGGCTACACCTTC.

The genes are TRBV28 and TRBJ2-7; 13 bases are a match to TRBD2. V shed 5 bases, J shed 4 bases, and the junction held 5 bases outside the gene matches. The CDR3 has 15 amino acids. From germline, CDR1 is MDHEN and CDR2 SYDVKM. This chain's CDR3 is CASSLSTSGGYEQYF. Here the CDR3 DNA reads TGTGCCAGCAGTCTCTCGACTAGCGGGGGGTACGAGCAGTACTTC.

CDR3 sequence reads: CASSISAGGGTDTQYF. The CDR3, as DNA: TGTGCCAGCAGCATTTCAGCGGGGGGGGGCACAGATACGCAGTATTTT. The chain uses TRBV7-2 and TRBJ2-3; TRBD2 aligns across 10 bases. The V gene end was trimmed by 5 bases and the J gene end by 1 base; junction bases not matched to a gene: 6. Germline V gene lookup returns CDR1 SGHTA and CDR2 FQGNSA. The CDR3 is 16 amino acids. The full variable domain, rest sourced from reference TRBV7-2 and TRBJ2-3, is GAGVSQSPSNKVTEKGKDVELRCDPISGHTALYWYRQSLGQGLEFLIYFQGNSAPDKSGLPSDRFSAERTGGSVSTLTIQRTQQEDSAVYLCASSISAGGGTDTQYFGPGTRLTVL.

The chain employs TRBV7-6 and TRBJ2-5, with 10 bases that match TRBD2. This CDR3 has 14 amino acids. Looked up from germline, CDR1 is SGHVS and CDR2 is FNYEAQ. Losses at the gene ends were 4 bases for V and 4 bases for J; bases not matched to a gene: 3. CDR3 region: CASSSSSGRETQYF. The CDR3 region has the DNA TGTGCCAGCAGCTCCTCTAGCGGGAGAGAGACCCAGTACTTC.

The chain joins TRBV11-2 to TRBJ2-5; 13 positions agree with TRBD2. The CDR3 is made up of 16 amino acids. Germline V gene sequence: CDR1 SGHAT, CDR2 FQNNGV. J was trimmed by 2 bases and V by 6 bases; bases with no gene match: 6. This CDR3 reads CASRLGLAGEQETQYF. CDR3 bases: TGTGCCAGCAGACTAGGACTAGCGGGGGAACAAGAGACCCAGTACTTC.

The CDR3, as DNA: TGTGCCAGCAGCCCCCTGGTGGGGAAGGGGGTTTATGGCTACACCTTC. This translates into CASSPLVGKGVYGYTF. The J gene is TRBJ1-2, the V gene TRBV7-9, with D possibly TRBD1 on 6 matching bases. Per germline, CDR1 SEHNR and CDR2 FQNEAQ (reference sequence). V shed 5 bases and J shed 5 bases, with 21 bases lying between them. The CDR3 is 16 amino acids.

The gene calls are TRBV6-1 and TRBJ1-2, with 10 positions matching TRBD1. The V gene end was trimmed by 4 bases and the J gene end by 7 bases; junction bases not matched to a gene: 9. CDR3 length: 15 residues. Germline V lookup: CDR1 MNHNS, CDR2 SASEGT. As DNA, the CDR3 is TGTGCCAGCAGTGTGACAGGGGGCGCACGGGGTGGCTACACCTTC. The encoded protein is CASSVTGGARGGYTF.

The sample holds a few counts of this clone. The rearrangement joins TRBV7-2 to TRBJ1-4, with D perhaps TRBD1 (6 bases). V shed 1 base and J shed 0 bases, with 12 bases lying between them. Looked up from germline, CDR1 is SGHTA and CDR2 is FQGNSA. The CDR3 extends over 17 amino acids. The CDR3 region has the DNA TGTGCCAGCAGCTTAGTAGGACAGAGAGCAACTAATGAAAAACTGTTTTTT. Translation gives CASSLVGQRATNEKLFF.